The next 10 T cell receptor beta chains were all read from a single sample in a study of blood T cell repertoires in COVID-19 (dated by TCRdb to about 2020). Receptors were amplified or captured by the immunoSEQ multiplex PCR assay. This immuneACCESS table, as held by TCRdb, lists in-frame sequences with V and J called but not all clones. Of the missing ones, under half trace to an unresolved V gene in checked studies; the others have no known cause. In all, the sample holds a few hundred thousand clones, and about 86% of those were seen once. The top ten clones comprise less than 4% of the sample. Input material: peripheral blood. The receptor source for this set is a man aged 18 to 30 with active or convalescent COVID-19.

With respect to this clone: Other DNA sequences in the same sample also yield this CDR3. The rearrangement uses TRBV5-6 and TRBJ1-1; D unclear. CDR3 size: 12 residues. Trimming pared 4 bases from V and 3 bases from J, leaving 7 bases between. From germline, CDR1 is SGHDT and CDR2 YYEEEE. The CDR3 region is CASSLGDTEAFF. The CDR3 DNA reads as TGTGCCAGCAGCCTCGGGGACACTGAAGCTTTCTTT. Full variable domain (outside the CDR3, taken from reference TRBV5-6 and TRBJ1-1): DAGVTQSPTHLIKTRGQQVTLRCSPKSGHDTVSWYQQALGQGPQFIFQYYEEEERQRGNFPDRFSGHQFPNYSSELNVNALLLGDSALYLCASSLGDTEAFFGQGTRLTVV.

This chain connects TRBV4-2 to TRBJ1-1; 9 nucleotides agree with TRBD1. Germline assignment: CDR1 LGHNA and CDR2 YNFKEQ. The CDR3 extends over 15 amino acids. The J segment lost 3 bases and the V segment lost 3 bases, leaving 5 bases of the junction unmatched. The CDR3 sequence: CASSQWGQGDTEAFF. The CDR3 nucleotides read TGTGCCAGCAGCCAGTGGGGACAGGGCGACACTGAAGCTTTCTTT.

This chain joins TRBV27 and TRBJ2-2, with D unresolved. The CDR3 covers 11 residues. V was cut by 7 bases and J by 3 bases, with 3 bases left in between. Germline V CDR1 and CDR2: MNHEY, SMNVEV (reference sequence). The CDR3 protein is CASTDTGELFF. For the CDR3, the DNA is TGTGCCAGCACTGACACCGGGGAGCTGTTTTTT.

The chain carries TRBV25-1 and TRBJ1-4, with D uncertain. The CDR3 contains 13 residues. The germline CDR1 and CDR2 sequences are MGHDK and SYGVNS. The V end lost 4 bases, the J end lost 8 bases, and 11 bases lay between the germline ends. The CDR3 reads CASSGWGAEKLFF. CDR3 nucleotide sequence: TGTGCCAGCAGTGGGTGGGGAGCCGAAAAACTGTTTTTT.

This chain links TRBV11-2 with TRBJ2-7; 7 bases align to TRBD2. Germline trimming cut 1 base from V and 9 bases from J; bases unmatched to any gene: 9. There are 14 residues in the CDR3. Germline V CDR1 and CDR2: SGHAT, FQNNGV. The CDR3: CASSLGREFLGQYF. The CDR3, as DNA: TGTGCCAGCAGCTTAGGGCGGGAGTTCCTCGGGCAGTACTTC.

The CDR3 sequence is CASSQGEAGGRETQYF. In DNA form, the CDR3 reads TGTGCCAGCAGCCAAGGAGAAGCGGGAGGGCGCGAGACCCAGTACTTC. The rearrangement uses TRBV4-2 and TRBJ2-5; 10 nucleotides align to TRBD2. Germline CDR1 reads LGHNA; CDR2 reads YNFKEQ. V shed 1 base, J shed 5 bases, and the junction held 7 bases outside the gene matches. The CDR3 extends over 16 amino acids.

This clone was observed a single time. The chain links TRBV2 to TRBJ2-2, with TRBD1 identical over 9 bases. CDR3 length: 17 amino acids. Germline loops: CDR1 SNHLY, CDR2 FYNNEI. Trimming took 6 bases from V and 7 from J; bases not matched to a gene: 15. The CDR3 DNA reads as TGTGCCAGCAGCTGGCGGGTAGGGACAGGGCTTGGCGGGGAGCTGTTTTTT. This encodes CASSWRVGTGLGGELFF.

This chain connects TRBV2 to TRBJ1-5, with D possibly being TRBD1 (5 bases). Germline V lookup: CDR1 SNHLY, CDR2 FYNNEI. Between the trimmed V and J ends, which lost 4 bases and 7 bases, there was a span of 17 bases. This CDR3 spans 15 amino acids. CDR3 in amino acids: CASSGHEQGWQPQHF. In nucleotides, the CDR3 is TGTGCCAGCAGTGGTCATGAGCAGGGTTGGCAGCCCCAGCATTTT.

This sequence joins TRBV7-9 and TRBJ1-4; D uncertain. The CDR3 loop spans 12 amino acids. The V gene's germline CDR1 is SEHNR and CDR2 FQNEAQ (reference sequence). V was trimmed by 5 bases and J by 5 bases, leaving 6 bases between them. Written as DNA, the CDR3 is TGTGCCAGCAGCCAAGCAAATGAAAAACTGTTTTTT. It encodes CASSQANEKLFF.

The chain carries TRBV29-1 and TRBJ2-1; TRBD2 agrees at 9 bases. The CDR3 spans 15 residues. Germline CDR1 SQVTM, CDR2 ANQGSEA. With 2 bases clipped from V and 11 bases from J, the junction kept 13 bases outside the gene matches. This CDR3 reads CSVERGGRGRGKQFF. CDR3 DNA: TGCAGCGTTGAACGGGGCGGGAGGGGAAGGGGTAAGCAGTTCTTC.